These 20 T cell receptor beta chains were sequenced from one sample in a study of CD8+CD57+ T cells in acquired aplastic anemia. TCR beta VDJ combinations and CDR3 sequences were profiled from genomic DNA. TCRdb re-called the reads through MiXCR, storing one row per CDR3 protein. The data contain 400,000 to 600,000 distinct CDR3 sequences, less than 35% of them singletons. Patients picked for sequencing had shown CD8+CD57+ cell expansion detected by flow cytometry. The sequenced sample consisted of sorted CD4+, CD8+, or CD8+CD57+ T cells (not recorded which) from PBMCs. These receptors were taken from a human donor with aplastic anemia.

The DNA of the CDR3 is TGCGCCAGCAGCCAAGGGCGGGTTCACAATGAGCAGTTCTTC. Its translation is CASSQGRVHNEQFF. The chain joins TRBV4-3 to TRBJ2-1; perhaps TRBD2 as D (5 bases). Germline V gene data show CDR1 as LGHNA and CDR2 as YSLEER. The CDR3 runs 14 residues. The V gene lost 1 base and the J gene lost 5 bases, with 9 bases spanning the gap.

This clonotype was found many times. This chain joins TRBV10-3 and TRBJ2-7; a possible D gene is TRBD1 (6 bases). CDR1 ENHRY and CDR2 SYGVKD come from the germline V gene. Trimming took 11 bases from V and 5 from J, leaving 16 bases between them. The CDR3 has 12 residues. Here the CDR3 reads CALRTDVHEQYF. The CDR3 DNA reads as TGTGCCCTTCGGACAGACGTACACGAGCAGTACTTC.

In this sample, this clonotype turned up a few times. The rearrangement links TRBV4-1 to TRBJ2-7; TRBD2 matches 7 bases. The ends lost 4 bases at V and 6 bases at J; junction bases unmatched: 12. CDR1 and CDR2 from the germline V gene are MGHRA and YSYEKL. This CDR3 has 15 amino acids. The CDR3: CASSLREAGEGEQYF. The CDR3 DNA sequence: TGCGCCAGCAGCCTTCGCGAGGCGGGGGAGGGCGAGCAGTACTTC.

This chain links TRBV10-2 with TRBJ1-3; D uncertain. This CDR3 has 17 residues. Germline V CDR1 and CDR2: WSHSY, SAAADI. V was clipped by 2 bases and J by 8 bases, with 22 bases between them. Written as DNA, the CDR3 is TGCGCCAGCAGTGAGACCACCCCGTCCGACTATGGCTACACCATATATTTT. It codes for CASSETTPSDYGYTIYF.

The sample holds many counts of this clonotype. The DNA of the CDR3 is TGTGCCAGTAAGATCACCGGGACAAGAAGTGAAGCTTTCTTT. Amino acids: CASKITGTRSEAFF. The rearrangement uses TRBV19 and TRBJ1-1; a possible D gene is TRBD1 (6 bases). The CDR3 totals 14 residues. Germline lookup yields CDR1 LNHDA and CDR2 SQIVND (reference sequence). V lost 7 bases and J lost 7, with 19 bases in between.

This clonotype has more than one count but fewer than ten. The chain is built from TRBV7-3 and TRBJ2-2; possibly TRBD1 or TRBD2 for D (6 bases each). The CDR3 contains 17 residues. V was shortened by 0 bases and J by 3 bases, with 14 bases between the two germline ends. CDR1 is SGHTA and CDR2 is FQGTGA in the germline V gene. For the CDR3, the DNA is TGTGCCAGCAGCTTAACGTTCGGGGGCCGGTACACCGGGGAGCTGTTTTTT. Translating it yields CASSLTFGGRYTGELFF.

The chain uses TRBV19 and TRBJ2-1, with D maybe TRBD1 (8 bases). Germline V CDR1 and CDR2: LNHDA, SQIVND (reference sequence). CDR3 length: 16 residues. Trimming shortened V by 5 bases and J by 0 bases, and 14 bases separated the two germline ends. As DNA, the CDR3 is TGTGCCAGTAGTCAACAGGGGGGGAACTCCTACAATGAGCAGTTCTTC. This encodes CASSQQGGNSYNEQFF.

The chain is built from TRBV11-2 and TRBJ2-3; D may be TRBD2 (6 bases). CDR1 SGHAT and CDR2 FQNNGV come from the germline V gene. V was cut by 5 bases and J by 4 bases, with 16 bases left in between. CDR3 size: 15 residues. CDR3 coding DNA: TGTGCCAGCAGCCCGAGCGTTGGAGGGCCAGATACGCAGTATTTT. This encodes CASSPSVGGPDTQYF. The full variable domain, its missing parts supplied by reference TRBV11-2 and TRBJ2-3, is EAGVAQSPRYKIIEKRQSVAFWCNPISGHATLYWYQQILGQGPKLLIQFQNNGVVDDSQLPKDRFSAERLKGVDSTLKIQPAKLEDSAVYLCASSPSVGGPDTQYFGPGTRLTVL.

The chain links TRBV20-1 to TRBJ2-3; the D call may be TRBD1 or TRBD2 (7 bases each). This CDR3 has 15 amino acids. The V end lost 3 bases, the J end lost 4 bases, and 17 bases lay between the germline ends. The germline gives CDR1 DFQATT, CDR2 SNEGSKA (reference sequence). The CDR3 protein is CSASVSGGEADTQYF. CDR3 in DNA: TGCAGTGCTAGTGTCTCAGGGGGGGAGGCAGATACGCAGTATTTT.

The chain couples TRBV14 to TRBJ2-3; the D is unclear. This CDR3 contains 15 residues. The germline gives CDR1 SGHDN, CDR2 FVKESK. V was clipped by 0 bases and J by 6 bases, with 13 bases between them. The CDR3 reads CASSQDQVTVDTQYF. The CDR3 nucleotides read TGTGCCAGCAGCCAAGATCAGGTTACGGTGGATACGCAGTATTTT.

Turning to this clonotype: A read error may be the cause here, since a much bigger clone is one base away. The genes are TRBV5-1 and TRBJ1-2; 7 positions match TRBD1. The CDR3 is 14 amino acids. Per germline, CDR1 SGHRS and CDR2 YFSETQ. The CDR3: CASSSEQGNYGCTF. CDR3 in DNA: TGCGCCAGCAGCTCCGAACAGGGGAACTATGGCTGCACCTTC.

This clonotype showed up many times. The chain employs TRBV2 and TRBJ2-5; possible D gene TRBD1, 6 bases. Trimming removed 8 bases from V and 5 bases from J, with 21 bases in between. CDR1 SNHLY and CDR2 FYNNEI come from the germline V gene. The CDR3 totals 15 residues. The CDR3 nucleotides are TGTGCCAGCCCAGGGCTTACAGGGTTCGGGGAGACCCAGTACTTC. Its translation is CASPGLTGFGETQYF. The whole variable domain, filled in from reference TRBV2 and TRBJ2-5, reads EPEVTQTPSHQVTQMGQEVILRCVPISNHLYFYWYRQILGQKVEFLVSFYNNEISEKSEIFDDQFSVERPDGSNFTLKIRSTKLEDSAMYFCASPGLTGFGETQYFGPGTRLLVL.

The V gene is TRBV12-3 or TRBV12-4, the J gene TRBJ2-3; possible D gene TRBD2, 5 bases. With 3 bases removed from V and 4 bases from J, the gap between germline ends came to 8 bases. This CDR3 contains 13 residues. The DNA of the CDR3 is TGTGCCAGCAGTTTCGAGGGTCCAGATACGCAGTATTTT. It encodes CASSFEGPDTQYF.

V is TRBV11-1 and J is TRBJ2-3, with a tentative D call TRBD2 (6 bases). Germline V gene lookup returns CDR1 SGHAT and CDR2 FQDESV (reference sequence). Trimming removed 5 bases at V and 1 base at J, with 16 bases between. The CDR3 is 16 residues long. The CDR3 nucleotides read TGTGCCAGCAGCAGCCGGACTATCGGGGGCACAGATACGCAGTATTTT. It codes for CASSSRTIGGTDTQYF.

This clonotype was seen only a few times. This sequence joins TRBV6-4 and TRBJ1-2; D uncertain. The CDR3 spans 14 residues. Trimming shortened V by 7 bases and J by 0 bases, and 12 bases separated the two germline ends. Germline V gene data show CDR1 as MRHNA and CDR2 as SNTAGT. The CDR3 protein is CASKADSSNYGYTF. In DNA, the CDR3 is TGTGCCAGCAAGGCGGATTCGTCTAACTATGGCTACACCTTC.

This clonotype has just a few counts. The chain uses TRBV4-1 and TRBJ1-3; D uncertain. The CDR3 has 14 residues. Per the germline V gene, CDR1 is MGHRA and CDR2 is YSYEKL. V shed 2 bases and J shed 0 bases, with 5 bases lying between them. This CDR3 is CASSQLTSGNTIYF. In DNA, the CDR3 is TGCGCCAGCAGCCAACTAACCTCTGGAAACACCATATATTTT.

This clonotype was counted only a few times. The chain combines TRBV6-1 with TRBJ1-2; D gene unclear. The germline gives CDR1 MNHNS, CDR2 SASEGT. The CDR3 spans 13 residues. Trimming stripped 2 bases from V and 7 bases from J, with 11 bases between. CDR3 in DNA: TGTGCCAGCAGTGAAAATGCGAGGTCTGGCTACACCTTC. Translating it yields CASSENARSGYTF.

This clonotype showed up just a few times. This sequence may be a read error, since a much larger clone differs from it by one base. The chain has TRBV10-3 and TRBJ1-1; D is undetermined. In germline, CDR1 is ENHRY, CDR2 SYGVKD. Between the trimmed V and J ends, which lost 1 base and 10 bases, there was a span of 13 bases. There are 13 residues in the CDR3. The CDR3 DNA follows: TGTGCCATCAGTGAGTTAGACGGGTCCGGAGCTTTCTTT. Residues: CAISELDGSGAFF.

V usage is TRBV3-1 and J usage is TRBJ2-7; D perhaps matches TRBD1 (5 bases). In germline, CDR1 is LGHDT, CDR2 YNNKEL (reference sequence). The CDR3 is 15 residues long. Deletions cut 4 bases from V and 8 bases from J, with 21 bases between. CDR3 loop: CASSPHPDSSLQQYF. The CDR3 coding sequence is TGTGCCAGCAGCCCACATCCCGACAGTTCCCTCCAGCAGTACTTC.

V usage is TRBV7-3 and J usage is TRBJ2-3, with a tentative D call TRBD2 (5 bases). Trimming stripped 8 bases from V and 0 bases from J, with 18 bases between. The germline gives CDR1 SGHTA, CDR2 FQGTGA. CDR3 length equals 16 residues. CDR3 in DNA: TGTGCCAGCTCCCTTCTTCGGGGTACTAGCACAGATACGCAGTATTTT. This sequence encodes CASSLLRGTSTDTQYF.